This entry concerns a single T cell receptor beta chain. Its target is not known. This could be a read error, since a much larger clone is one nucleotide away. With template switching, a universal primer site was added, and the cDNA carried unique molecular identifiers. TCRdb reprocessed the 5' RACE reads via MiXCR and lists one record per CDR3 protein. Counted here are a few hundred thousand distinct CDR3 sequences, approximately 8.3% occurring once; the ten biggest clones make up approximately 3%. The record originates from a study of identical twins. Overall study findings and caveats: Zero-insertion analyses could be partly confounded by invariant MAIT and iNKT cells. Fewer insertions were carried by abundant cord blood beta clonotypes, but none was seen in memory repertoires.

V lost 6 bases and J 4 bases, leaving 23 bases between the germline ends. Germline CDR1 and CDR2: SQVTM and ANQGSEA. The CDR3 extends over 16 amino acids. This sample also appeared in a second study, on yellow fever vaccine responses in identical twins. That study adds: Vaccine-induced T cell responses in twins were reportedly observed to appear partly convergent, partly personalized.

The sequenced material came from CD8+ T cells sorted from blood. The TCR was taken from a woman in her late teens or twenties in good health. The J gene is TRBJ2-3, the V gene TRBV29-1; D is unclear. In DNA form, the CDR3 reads TGCAGCGTCGGAGTTCCCCACCACGGTGGCTCAGATACGCAGTATTTT. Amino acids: CSVGVPHHGGSDTQYF.